Below, one TCR beta chain is given with its context. These data come from a study of cytomegalovirus exposure and HLA in healthy donors. Amplification used 60 Vbeta primers and 13 Jbeta primers. Measured with immunoSEQ multiplex PCR; TCRdb has only the in-frame clones, and not every one. In the table there are more than 95,000 clones, about 69% of which are singletons. Germline assignment: CDR1 SGHDT and CDR2 YYEEEE. V lost 5 bases and J lost 0, with 9 bases in between. The CDR3 spans 15 residues. The sample consisted of PBMCs. The chain combines TRBV5-6 with TRBJ2-6, with a tentative D call TRBD1 (6 bases). This TCR derives from a man aged 35 to 55 in good health and CMV-seronegative. The CDR3 sequence: CASRRDISGANVLTF. In nucleotides, the CDR3 is TGTGCCAGCAGACGGGACATCTCTGGGGCCAACGTCCTGACTTTC.